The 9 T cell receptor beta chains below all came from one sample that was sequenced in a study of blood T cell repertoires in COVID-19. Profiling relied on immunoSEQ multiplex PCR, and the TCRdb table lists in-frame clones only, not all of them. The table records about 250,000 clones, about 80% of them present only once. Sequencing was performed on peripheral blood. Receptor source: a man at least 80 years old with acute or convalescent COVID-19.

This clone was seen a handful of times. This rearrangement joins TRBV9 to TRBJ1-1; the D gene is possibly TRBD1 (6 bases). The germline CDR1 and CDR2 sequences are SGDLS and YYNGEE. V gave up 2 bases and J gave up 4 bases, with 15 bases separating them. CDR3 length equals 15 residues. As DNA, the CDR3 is TGTGCCAGCAGCGTGGCCGGGGGGGCGAGCACTGAAGCTTTCTTT. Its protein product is CASSVAGGASTEAFF. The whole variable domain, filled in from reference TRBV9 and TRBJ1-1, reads DSGVTQTPKHLITATGQRVTLRCSPRSGDLSVYWYQQSLDQGLQFLIQYYNGEERAKGNILERFSAQQFPDLHSELNLSSLELGDSALYFCASSVAGGASTEAFFGQGTRLTVV.

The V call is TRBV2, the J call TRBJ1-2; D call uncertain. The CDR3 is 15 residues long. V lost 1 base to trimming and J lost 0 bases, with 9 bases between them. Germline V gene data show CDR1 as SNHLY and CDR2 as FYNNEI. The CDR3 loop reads CASSEGRSSNYGYTF. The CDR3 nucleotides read TGTGCCAGCAGTGAAGGAAGGAGCTCTAACTATGGCTACACCTTC. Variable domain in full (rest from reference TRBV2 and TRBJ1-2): EPEVTQTPSHQVTQMGQEVILRCVPISNHLYFYWYRQILGQKVEFLVSFYNNEISEKSEIFDDQFSVERPDGSNFTLKIRSTKLEDSAMYFCASSEGRSSNYGYTFGSGTRLTVV.

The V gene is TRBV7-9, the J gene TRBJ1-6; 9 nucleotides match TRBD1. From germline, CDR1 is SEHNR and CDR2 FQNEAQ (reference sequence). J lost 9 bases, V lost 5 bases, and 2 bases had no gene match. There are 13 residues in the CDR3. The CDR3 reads CASSRTGASPLHF. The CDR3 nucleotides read TGTGCCAGCAGCAGGACAGGGGCTTCACCCCTCCACTTT.

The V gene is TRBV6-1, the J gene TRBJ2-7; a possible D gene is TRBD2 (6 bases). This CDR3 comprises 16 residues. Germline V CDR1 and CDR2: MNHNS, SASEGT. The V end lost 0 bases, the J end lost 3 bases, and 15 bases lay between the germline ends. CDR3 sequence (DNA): TGTGCCAGCAGTGAAGCAGGAGGGTTTGACATCTACGAGCAGTACTTC. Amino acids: CASSEAGGFDIYEQYF.

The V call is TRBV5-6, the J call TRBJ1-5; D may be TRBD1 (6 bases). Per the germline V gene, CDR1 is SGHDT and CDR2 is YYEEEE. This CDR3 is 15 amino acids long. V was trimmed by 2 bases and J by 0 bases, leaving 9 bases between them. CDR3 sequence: CASSLSGHSNQPQHF. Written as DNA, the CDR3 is TGTGCCAGCAGCTTATCGGGACATAGCAATCAGCCCCAGCATTTT. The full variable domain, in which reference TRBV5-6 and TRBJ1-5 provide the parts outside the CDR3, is DAGVTQSPTHLIKTRGQQVTLRCSPKSGHDTVSWYQQALGQGPQFIFQYYEEEERQRGNFPDRFSGHQFPNYSSELNVNALLLGDSALYLCASSLSGHSNQPQHFGDGTRLSIL.

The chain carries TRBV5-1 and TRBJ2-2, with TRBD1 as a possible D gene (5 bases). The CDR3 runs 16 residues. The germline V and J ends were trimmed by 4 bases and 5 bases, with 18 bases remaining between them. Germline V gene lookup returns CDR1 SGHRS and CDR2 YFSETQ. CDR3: CASSDGHQIGTGELFF. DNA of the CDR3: TGCGCCAGCAGCGACGGACATCAGATTGGTACCGGGGAGCTGTTTTTT. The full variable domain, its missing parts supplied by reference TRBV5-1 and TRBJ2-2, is KAGVTQTPRYLIKTRGQQVTLSCSPISGHRSVSWYQQTPGQGLQFLFEYFSETQRNKGNFPGRFSGRQFSNSRSEMNVSTLELGDSALYLCASSDGHQIGTGELFFGEGSRLTVL.

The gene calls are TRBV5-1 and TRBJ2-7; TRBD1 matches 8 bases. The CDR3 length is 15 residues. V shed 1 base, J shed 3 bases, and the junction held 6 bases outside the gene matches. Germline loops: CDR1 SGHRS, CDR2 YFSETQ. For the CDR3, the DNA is TGCGCCAGCAGCTTGCGGGCAGGGGGCTTCTACGAGCAGTACTTC. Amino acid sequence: CASSLRAGGFYEQYF.

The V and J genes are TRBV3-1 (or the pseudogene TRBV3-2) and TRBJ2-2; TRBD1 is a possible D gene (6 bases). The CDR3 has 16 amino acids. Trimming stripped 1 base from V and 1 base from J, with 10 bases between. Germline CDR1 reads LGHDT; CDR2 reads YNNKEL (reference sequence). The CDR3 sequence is CASSQVQGWNTGELFF. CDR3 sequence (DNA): TGTGCCAGCAGCCAAGTGCAGGGGTGGAACACCGGGGAGCTGTTTTTT.

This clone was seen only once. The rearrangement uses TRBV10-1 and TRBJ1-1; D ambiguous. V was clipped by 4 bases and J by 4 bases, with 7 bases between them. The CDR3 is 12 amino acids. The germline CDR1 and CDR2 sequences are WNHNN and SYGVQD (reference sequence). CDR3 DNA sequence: TGCGCCAGCAGTGGTTGGAGCACTGAAGCTTTCTTT. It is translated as CASSGWSTEAFF.